This section outlines one TCR beta chain sequence together with its context. Its antigen remains unidentified. The sample belongs to a study of STAT3 mutations in large granular lymphocyte leukemia. At the level of the study: Immunosuppressive therapy was given to more than half of T-LGLL patients.

CDR1 is MGHRA, CDR2 YSYEKL, per germline. The CDR3 has 16 amino acids. With V trimmed by 4 bases and J by 7 bases, 12 bases remained unmatched. Overall study findings and caveats: Every T-cell large granular lymphocyte leukemia patient had at least one immunodominant TCR beta clonotype.

TCRbeta libraries averaged about 40,773 productive templates per sample. Sequenced by immunoSEQ multiplex PCR; TCRdb stores in-frame clones only, minus some. The sample consists of about 6,700 clones, 57% of them appearing once. The chain employs TRBV4-1 and TRBJ2-1; TRBD1 aligns across 8 bases. The sample consisted of peripheral blood mononuclear cells. This TCR derives from a boy under 18 with T-cell large granular lymphocyte leukemia. Some clones in this sample may be carry-over from other donors' samples. This CDR3 reads CASSLNPGGVQNEQFF. The CDR3 region has the DNA TGCGCCAGCAGCCTAAACCCAGGGGGCGTCCAAAATGAGCAGTTCTTC.